This note documents a single TCR beta chain sequence. As yet, its antigen is unknown. This specimen comes from a study of T cells after yellow fever vaccination. Study results and limitations: A small proportion of clonotypes was detected in both the CD4 and CD8 compartments. Weaker, the secondary response had a peak occurring faster, on day 5 versus 15. Among primary-vaccination clones, most reappeared after the booster, at about 95% for CD4 and roughly 90% for CD8.

Generation of TCR cDNA used 5'RACE template switching (which added a universal primer site and UMIs). One entry per CDR3 protein, called by TCRdb with MiXCR from the 5' RACE reads. The profile shows 600,000 to 750,000 distinct CDR3 sequences, 9% to 15% of them singletons. The receptor was derived from a man under 40 who received the YFV17D yellow fever vaccine. This sample comprised PBMCs, obtained on the day of the yellow fever booster vaccination.

DNA for the CDR3: TGTGCCAGCAGCTCCGGGACAGGGATCGGTGAGCAGTTCTTC. This gives the protein CASSSGTGIGEQFF. The chain recombines TRBV5-4 with TRBJ2-1; 9 bases are a match to TRBD1. The germline gives CDR1 SGHNT, CDR2 YYREEE (reference sequence). Trimming at V came to 3 bases and at J to 9 bases, leaving 7 bases not matched to a gene. This CDR3 comprises 14 residues.